This note documents a single TCR beta chain sequence. Its target is not known. The data are from a study of T cell responses to AZD1222 COVID-19 vaccine. Study-level results: Reports say nearly half of spike-specific TCRs go after unmutated variant regions.

The data were produced by immunoSEQ multiplex PCR, yet TCRdb's version contains in-frame clones alone and is incomplete. The sample has some 130,000 clones; 91% are singletons. CDR3 size: 13 residues. V was pared by 4 bases and J by 14 bases, with 16 bases between. CDR1 is SGHTS, CDR2 YDEGEE, per germline. This TCR came from an adult in good health. Here the sequenced sample was peripheral blood, taken on day 0 of AZD1222 vaccination. The chain couples TRBV5-8 to TRBJ1-6; D is unresolved. The DNA for the CDR3 is TGTGCCAGCAGCAAGGGTATTCCGGGGTCCCTCCACTTT. As protein: CASSKGIPGSLHF. Full variable domain (outside the CDR3, taken from reference TRBV5-8 and TRBJ1-6): EAGVTQSPTHLIKTRGQQATLRCSPISGHTSVYWYQQALGLGLQFLLWYDEGEERNRGNFPPRFSGRQFPNYSSELNVNALELEDSALYLCASSKGIPGSLHFGNGTRLTVT.